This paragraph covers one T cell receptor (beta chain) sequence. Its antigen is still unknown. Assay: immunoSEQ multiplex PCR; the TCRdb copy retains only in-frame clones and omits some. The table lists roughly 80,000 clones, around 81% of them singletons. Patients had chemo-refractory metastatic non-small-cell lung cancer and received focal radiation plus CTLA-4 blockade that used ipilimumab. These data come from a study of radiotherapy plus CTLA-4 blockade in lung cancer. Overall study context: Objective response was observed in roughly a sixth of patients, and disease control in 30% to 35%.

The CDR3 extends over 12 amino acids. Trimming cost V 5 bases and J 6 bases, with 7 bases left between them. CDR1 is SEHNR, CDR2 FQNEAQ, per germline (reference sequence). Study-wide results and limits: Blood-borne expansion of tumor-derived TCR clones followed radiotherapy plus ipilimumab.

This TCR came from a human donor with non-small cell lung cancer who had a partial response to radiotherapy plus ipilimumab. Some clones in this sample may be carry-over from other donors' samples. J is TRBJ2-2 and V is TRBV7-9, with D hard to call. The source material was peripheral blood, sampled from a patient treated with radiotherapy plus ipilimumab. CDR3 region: CASSQQSGELFF. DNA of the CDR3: TGTGCCAGCAGCCAACAGTCCGGGGAGCTGTTTTTT.